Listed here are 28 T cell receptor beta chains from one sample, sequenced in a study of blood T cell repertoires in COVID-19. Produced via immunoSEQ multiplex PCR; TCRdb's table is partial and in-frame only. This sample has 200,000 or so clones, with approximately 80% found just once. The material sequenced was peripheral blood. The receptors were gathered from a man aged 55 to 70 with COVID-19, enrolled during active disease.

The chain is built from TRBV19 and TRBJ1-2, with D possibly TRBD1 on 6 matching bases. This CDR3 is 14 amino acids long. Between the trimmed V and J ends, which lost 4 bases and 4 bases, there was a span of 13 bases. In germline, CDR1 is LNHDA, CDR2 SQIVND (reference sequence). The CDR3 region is CASSSDRPGYGYTF. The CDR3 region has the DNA TGTGCCAGTAGTAGCGACAGGCCCGGCTATGGCTACACCTTC.

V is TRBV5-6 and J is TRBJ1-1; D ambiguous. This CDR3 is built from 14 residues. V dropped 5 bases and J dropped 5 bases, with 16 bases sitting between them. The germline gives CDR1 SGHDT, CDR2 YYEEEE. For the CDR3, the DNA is TGTGCCAGCAGTTCGACCGGGGTAGGGACTGAAGCTTTCTTT. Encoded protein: CASSSTGVGTEAFF.

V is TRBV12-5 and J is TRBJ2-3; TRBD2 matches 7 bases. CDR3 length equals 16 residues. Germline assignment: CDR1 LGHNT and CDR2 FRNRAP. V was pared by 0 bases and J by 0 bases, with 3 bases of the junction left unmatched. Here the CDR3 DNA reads TGTGCTAGTGGTTTGGTATCTAGCGGAAGCACAGATACGCAGTATTTT. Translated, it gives CASGLVSSGSTDTQYF. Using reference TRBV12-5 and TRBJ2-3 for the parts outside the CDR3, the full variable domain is DARVTQTPRHKVTEMGQEVTMRCQPILGHNTVFWYRQTMMQGLELLAYFRNRAPLDDSGMPKDRFSAEMPDATLATLKIQPSEPRDSAVYFCASGLVSSGSTDTQYFGPGTRLTVL.

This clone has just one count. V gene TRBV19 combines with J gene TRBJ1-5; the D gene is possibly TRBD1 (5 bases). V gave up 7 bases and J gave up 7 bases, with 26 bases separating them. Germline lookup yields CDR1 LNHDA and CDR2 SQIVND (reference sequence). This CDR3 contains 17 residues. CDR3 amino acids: CASTSRGVNPSGQPQHF. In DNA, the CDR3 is TGTGCCAGTACCTCACGGGGGGTCAACCCTAGCGGACAGCCCCAGCATTTT.

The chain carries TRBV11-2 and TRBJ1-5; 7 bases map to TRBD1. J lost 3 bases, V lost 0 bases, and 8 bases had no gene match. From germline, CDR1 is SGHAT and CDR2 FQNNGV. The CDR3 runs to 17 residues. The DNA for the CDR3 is TGTGCCAGCAGCTTAGATAGCCGACAGGGTGACAATCAGCCCCAGCATTTT. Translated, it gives CASSLDSRQGDNQPQHF.

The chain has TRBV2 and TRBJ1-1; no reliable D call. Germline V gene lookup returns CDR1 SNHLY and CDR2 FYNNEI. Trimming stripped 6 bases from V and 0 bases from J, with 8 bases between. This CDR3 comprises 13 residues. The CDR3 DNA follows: TGTGCCAGCAGCTGGGAGGTGAACACTGAAGCTTTCTTT. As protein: CASSWEVNTEAFF.

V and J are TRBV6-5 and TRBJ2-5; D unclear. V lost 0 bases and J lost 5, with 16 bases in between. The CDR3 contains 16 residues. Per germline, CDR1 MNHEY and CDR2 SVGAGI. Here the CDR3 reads CASSYSISILQETQYF. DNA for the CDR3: TGTGCCAGCAGTTACTCGATAAGTATTCTACAGGAGACCCAGTACTTC.

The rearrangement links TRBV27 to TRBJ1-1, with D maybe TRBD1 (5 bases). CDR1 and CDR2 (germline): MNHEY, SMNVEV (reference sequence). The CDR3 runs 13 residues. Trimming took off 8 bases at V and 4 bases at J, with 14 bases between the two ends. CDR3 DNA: TGTGCCAGCCGAAGGGGCTCGGGCACTGAAGCTTTCTTT. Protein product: CASRRGSGTEAFF.

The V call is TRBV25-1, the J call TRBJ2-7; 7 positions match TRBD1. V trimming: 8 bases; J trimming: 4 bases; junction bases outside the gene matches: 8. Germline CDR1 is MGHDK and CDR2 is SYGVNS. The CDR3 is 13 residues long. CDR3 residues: CASSNRGSYEQYF. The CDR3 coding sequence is TGTGCCAGCTCAAACAGGGGTTCGTACGAGCAGTACTTC.

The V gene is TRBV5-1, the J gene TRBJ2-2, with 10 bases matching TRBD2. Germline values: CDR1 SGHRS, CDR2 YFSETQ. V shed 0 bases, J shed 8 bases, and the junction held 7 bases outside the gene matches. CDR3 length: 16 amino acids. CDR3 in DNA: TGCGCCAGCAGCTTGGAGGCTAGCGGGAGCTCAGGGGAGCTGTTTTTT. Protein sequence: CASSLEASGSSGELFF.

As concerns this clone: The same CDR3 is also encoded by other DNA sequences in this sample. The CDR3 DNA follows: TGTGCCAGCAGCTTTCCCCACAGGAGCTCCTACAATGAGCAGTTCTTC. It is translated as CASSFPHRSSYNEQFF. This chain joins TRBV5-4 and TRBJ2-1; perhaps TRBD1 as D (5 bases). There are 16 residues in the CDR3. The germline gives CDR1 SGHNT, CDR2 YYREEE (reference sequence). The V end was cut by 2 bases, the J end by 0 bases, with 12 bases between.

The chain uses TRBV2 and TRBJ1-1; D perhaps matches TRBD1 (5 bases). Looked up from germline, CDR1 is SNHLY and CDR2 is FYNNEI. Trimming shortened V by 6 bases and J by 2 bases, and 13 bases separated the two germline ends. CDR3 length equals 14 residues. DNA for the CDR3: TGTGCCAGCAGGATCCGGGGGGGAAACACTGAAGCTTTCTTT. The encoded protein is CASRIRGGNTEAFF.

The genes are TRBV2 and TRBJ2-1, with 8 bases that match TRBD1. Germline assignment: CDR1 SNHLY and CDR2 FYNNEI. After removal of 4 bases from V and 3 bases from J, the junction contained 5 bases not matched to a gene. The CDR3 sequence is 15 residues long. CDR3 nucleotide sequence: TGTGCCAGCAGTGGAATGGGACAGGACTACAATGAGCAGTTCTTC. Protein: CASSGMGQDYNEQFF. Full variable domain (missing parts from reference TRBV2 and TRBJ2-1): EPEVTQTPSHQVTQMGQEVILRCVPISNHLYFYWYRQILGQKVEFLVSFYNNEISEKSEIFDDQFSVERPDGSNFTLKIRSTKLEDSAMYFCASSGMGQDYNEQFFGPGTRLTVL.

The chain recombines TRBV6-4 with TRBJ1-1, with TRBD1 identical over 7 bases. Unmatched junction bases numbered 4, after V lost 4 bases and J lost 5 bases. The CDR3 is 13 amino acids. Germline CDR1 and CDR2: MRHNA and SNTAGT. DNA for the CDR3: TGTGCCAGCAGTGCACAGGGGAGGACTGAAGCTTTCTTT. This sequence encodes CASSAQGRTEAFF.

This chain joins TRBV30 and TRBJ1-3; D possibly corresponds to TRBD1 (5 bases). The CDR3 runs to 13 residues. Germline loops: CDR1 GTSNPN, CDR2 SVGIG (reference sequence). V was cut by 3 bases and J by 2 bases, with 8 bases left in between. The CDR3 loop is CAWRSGPGNTIYF. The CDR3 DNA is TGTGCCTGGAGATCAGGGCCTGGAAACACCATATATTTT.

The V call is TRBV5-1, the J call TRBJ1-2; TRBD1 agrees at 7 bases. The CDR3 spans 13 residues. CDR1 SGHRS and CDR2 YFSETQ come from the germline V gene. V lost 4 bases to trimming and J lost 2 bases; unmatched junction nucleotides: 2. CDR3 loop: CASSRGQNYGYTF. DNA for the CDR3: TGCGCCAGCAGCAGGGGACAGAACTATGGCTACACCTTC.

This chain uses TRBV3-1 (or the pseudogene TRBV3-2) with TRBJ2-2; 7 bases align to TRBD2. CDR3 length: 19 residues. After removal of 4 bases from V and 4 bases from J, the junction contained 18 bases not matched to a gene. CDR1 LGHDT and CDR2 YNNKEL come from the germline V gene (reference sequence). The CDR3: CASSLTKGGGSQATGELFF. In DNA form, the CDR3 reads TGTGCCAGCAGCCTTACCAAGGGAGGCGGGAGCCAGGCCACCGGGGAGCTGTTTTTT.

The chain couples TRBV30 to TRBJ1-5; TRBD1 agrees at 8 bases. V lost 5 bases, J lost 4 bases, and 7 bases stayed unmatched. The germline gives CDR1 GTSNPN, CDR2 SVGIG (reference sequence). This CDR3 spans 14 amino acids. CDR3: CAWGIRTGNQPQHF. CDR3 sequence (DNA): TGTGCCTGGGGGATCCGGACAGGGAATCAGCCCCAGCATTTT.

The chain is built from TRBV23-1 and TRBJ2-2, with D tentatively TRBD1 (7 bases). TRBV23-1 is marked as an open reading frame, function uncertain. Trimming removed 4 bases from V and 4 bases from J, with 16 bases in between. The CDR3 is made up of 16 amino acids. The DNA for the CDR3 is TGCGCCAGCAGTCCCCTAGGAGGGGGCGGCACCGGGGAGCTGTTTTTT. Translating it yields CASSPLGGGGTGELFF.

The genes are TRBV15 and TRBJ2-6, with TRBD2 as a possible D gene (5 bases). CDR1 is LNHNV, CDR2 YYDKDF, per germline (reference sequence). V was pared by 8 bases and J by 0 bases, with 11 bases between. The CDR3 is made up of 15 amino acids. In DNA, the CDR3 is TGTGCCACCGCGGGCGGCGACTCTGGGGCCAACGTCCTGACTTTC. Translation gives CATAGGDSGANVLTF.

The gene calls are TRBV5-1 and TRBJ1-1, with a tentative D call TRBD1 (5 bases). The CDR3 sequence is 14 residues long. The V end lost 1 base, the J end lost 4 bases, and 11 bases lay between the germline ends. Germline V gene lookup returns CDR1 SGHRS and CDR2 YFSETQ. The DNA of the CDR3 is TGCGCCAGCAGCTTGCCCGCAAGGGGCACTGAAGCTTTCTTT. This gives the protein CASSLPARGTEAFF.

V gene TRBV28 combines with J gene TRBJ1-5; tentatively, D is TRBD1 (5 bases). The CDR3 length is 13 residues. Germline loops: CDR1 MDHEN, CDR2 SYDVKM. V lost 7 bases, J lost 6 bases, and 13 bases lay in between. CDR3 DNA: TGTGCCAGCACCCGACCGGGGGGTCAGCCCCAGCATTTT. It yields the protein CASTRPGGQPQHF.

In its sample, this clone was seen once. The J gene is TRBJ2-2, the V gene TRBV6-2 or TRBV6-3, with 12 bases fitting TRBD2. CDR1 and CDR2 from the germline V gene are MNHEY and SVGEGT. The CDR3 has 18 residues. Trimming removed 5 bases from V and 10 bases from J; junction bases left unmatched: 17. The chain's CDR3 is CASSVASGRASLKAELFF. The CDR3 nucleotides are TGTGCCAGCAGTGTTGCTAGCGGGAGGGCCAGTCTTAAGGCGGAGCTGTTTTTT.

The CDR3 here is CAKGQGGTEAFF. CDR3 nucleotide sequence: TGTGCCAAGGGACAGGGTGGCACTGAAGCTTTCTTT. V usage is TRBV2 and J usage is TRBJ1-1; TRBD1 agrees at 9 bases. With 10 bases clipped from V and 4 bases from J, the junction kept 4 bases outside the gene matches. Germline V gives CDR1 SNHLY, CDR2 FYNNEI. The CDR3 length is 12 residues.

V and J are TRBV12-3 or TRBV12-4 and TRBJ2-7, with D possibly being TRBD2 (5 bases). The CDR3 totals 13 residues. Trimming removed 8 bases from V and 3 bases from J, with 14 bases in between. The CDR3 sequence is CASRVWGDYEQYF. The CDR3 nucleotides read TGTGCCAGCCGCGTTTGGGGAGACTACGAGCAGTACTTC.

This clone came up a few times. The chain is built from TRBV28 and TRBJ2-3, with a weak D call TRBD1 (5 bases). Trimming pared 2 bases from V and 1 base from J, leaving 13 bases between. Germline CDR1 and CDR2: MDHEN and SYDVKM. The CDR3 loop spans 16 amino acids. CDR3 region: CASSLQGAYRTDTQYF. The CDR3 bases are TGTGCCAGCAGTTTACAAGGGGCTTATCGCACAGATACGCAGTATTTT.

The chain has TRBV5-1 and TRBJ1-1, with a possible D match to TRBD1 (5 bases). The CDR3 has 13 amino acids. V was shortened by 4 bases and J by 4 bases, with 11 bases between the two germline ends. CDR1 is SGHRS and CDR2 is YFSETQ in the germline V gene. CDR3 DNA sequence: TGCGCCAGCAGCCCGGGACTTACCACTGAAGCTTTCTTT. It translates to CASSPGLTTEAFF.

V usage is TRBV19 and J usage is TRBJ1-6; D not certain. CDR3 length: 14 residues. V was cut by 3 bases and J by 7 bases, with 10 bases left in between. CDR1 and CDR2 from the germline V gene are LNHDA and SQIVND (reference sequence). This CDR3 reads CASSISQINSPLHF. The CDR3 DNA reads TGTGCCAGTAGTATTAGCCAGATCAATTCACCCCTCCACTTT.